A single sample is the source of the 3 T cell receptor beta chains below, sequenced in a study of blood T cells in healthy people across ages. The use of a sample-barcoded 5' primer and a J-beta primer mix characterized a second PCR of roughly 7 to 11 cycles. MiXCR was run by TCRdb on the 5' RACE reads, yielding one entry per CDR3 protein. The table records some 900,000 distinct CDR3 sequences, roughly 43% of them present only once. Sequencing used blood. These receptor sequences come from a man aged 25 to 40 in good health.

The J gene is TRBJ1-1, the V gene TRBV3-1; no clear D. This CDR3 spans 12 amino acids. Per the germline V gene, CDR1 is LGHDT and CDR2 is YNNKEL (reference sequence). Trimming took off 0 bases at V and 9 bases at J, with 8 bases between the two ends. CDR3 protein: CASSQEREKAFF. CDR3 bases: TGTGCCAGCAGCCAAGAACGCGAAAAAGCTTTCTTT.

This clonotype was detected once. The V call is TRBV13, the J call TRBJ2-5, with 9 nucleotides matching TRBD1. The J call could be wrong; TRBJ2-4 is a better fit for the DNA end. Germline V gives CDR1 PRHDT, CDR2 FYEKMQ (reference sequence). The CDR3 loop spans 13 amino acids. The CDR3 reads CASSLGQGHIQYF. CDR3 bases: TGTGCCAGCAGCCTGGGACAGGGCCACATTCAGTACTTC.

This clonotype was counted a few times. This chain links TRBV27 with TRBJ2-7; TRBD1 agrees at 7 bases. This CDR3 region has 15 residues. Looked up from germline, CDR1 is MNHEY and CDR2 is SMNVEV (reference sequence). Losses at the gene ends were 1 base for V and 3 bases for J; bases not matched to a gene: 6. The chain's CDR3 is CASSLLGDSFYEQYF. CDR3 DNA sequence: TGTGCCAGCAGTTTATTAGGGGACAGTTTCTACGAGCAGTACTTC.